A selection of T cell receptor beta chains follows, all from one sample in a study of T cell repertoires in cytomegalovirus infection. These receptors have no known antigen. MiXCR was run by TCRdb on the reads, yielding one entry per CDR3 protein. The data contain approximately 730,000 distinct CDR3 sequences, around 35% of them singletons. The sequences come from cultured PBMCs, collected from culture after CMV antigen stimulation. These receptors all come from a human donor in good health (CMV status not recorded). Some clones in this sample may be carry-over from other donors' samples. Each CDR3 is given with its conserved first and last residue. D genes are given only for firm matches. Only part of the rows carry a size: once, few, many, or a class if the clone is expanded.

>.|few|TRBV4-3|TRBJ1-2
TGCGCCAGCAGCCCATTTCCGCAACCGGGAGCCTACACCTTC
CASSPFPQPGAYTF
>.|few|TRBV2|TRBJ1-4
TGTGCCAGCTCCAAAGGAGGTCCTAATGAAAAACTGTTTTTT
CASSKGGPNEKLFF
>TRBD1|.|TRBV4-1|TRBJ1-1
TGCGCCAGCAGCCACATGACAGGGGTAACTGAAGCTTTCTTT
CASSHMTGVTEAFF
>.|few|TRBV7-9|TRBJ2-3
TGTGCCAGCAGCTTATCGAGCTATCCCACAGATACGCAGTATTTT
CASSLSSYPTDTQYF
>.|few|TRBV12-3/TRBV12-4|TRBJ2-2
TGTGCCAGCAGTTTGGTAGGGGTAACCGGGGAGCTGTTTTTT
CASSLVGVTGELFF
>.|.|TRBV2|TRBJ1-2
TGTGCCAGCAGTGATATCCGCACTAACTATGGCTACACCTTC
CASSDIRTNYGYTF
>TRBD1|few|TRBV7-6|TRBJ2-1
TGTGCCAGCAGCCATCACACAGGACAGGTTCCCTACAATGAGCAGTTCTTC
CASSHHTGQVPYNEQFF
>.|.|TRBV28|TRBJ2-1
TGTGCCAGCAGTTTTTCCGGGGTCAGCTCCTACAATGAGCAGTTCTTC
CASSFSGVSSYNEQFF
>TRBD1|once|TRBV20-1|TRBJ1-2
TGCAGTGCTTTGACAGGGGAGGGCTATGGCTACACCTTC
CSALTGEGYGYTF
>.|.|TRBV7-6|TRBJ2-5
TGTGCCAGCCAAGGCGAGACCCAGTACTTC
CASQGETQYF
>.|.|TRBV7-6|TRBJ2-2
TGTGCCAGCAGCTTACACCCCGGAAAGAGAAGGAACACCGGGGAGCTGTTTTTT
CASSLHPGKRRNTGELFF
>.|.|TRBV19|TRBJ2-3
TGTGCCAGTAGTACCCTTGGACTTCAGCCAGATACGCAGTATTTT
CASSTLGLQPDTQYF
>.|.|TRBV7-9|TRBJ1-2
TGTGCCAGCAGCTTAACTGGGACTGACTACACCTTC
CASSLTGTDYTF
>.|.|TRBV19|TRBJ1-5
TGTGCCAGTAGTCCCCTAGGAGAGGGGCGGAATCAGCCCCAGCATTTT
CASSPLGEGRNQPQHF
>.|many|TRBV7-6|TRBJ1-6
TGTGCCAGCAGCTTAGTTTCAGGGAGCAAAGGATCACCCCTCCACTTT
CASSLVSGSKGSPLHF
>TRBD2|few|TRBV2|TRBJ2-1
TGTGCCAGCAGGGGGACTAGCGGGAGAATCTTCATCGATGAGCAGTTCTTC
CASRGTSGRIFIDEQFF
>.|.|TRBV12-3/TRBV12-4|TRBJ1-1
TGTGCCAGCAGTAAAGGGGCGAGCAACACTGAAGCTTTCTTT
CASSKGASNTEAFF
>.|few|TRBV5-5|TRBJ2-2
TGTGCCAGCAGCTTGGCCGGGGCGGGCGGGGAGCTGTTTTTT
CASSLAGAGGELFF
>.|.|TRBV4-1|TRBJ1-2
TGCGCCAGCAGCCAAGCCCGGTCGTCGGGCTACACCTTC
CASSQARSSGYTF
>TRBD2|few|TRBV30|TRBJ2-3
TGTGCCTGGGGGGGGACTAGCGGGGGAGATACGCAGTATTTT
CAWGGTSGGDTQYF
>.|.|TRBV7-3|TRBJ1-1
TGTGCCAGCAGCTTAGCTGACACTCCGGCTTTCTTT
CASSLADTPAFF
>.|.|TRBV4-2|TRBJ2-3
TGTGCCAGCAGCCAGGGGGGGGCCATCGCAGATACGCAGTATTTT
CASSQGGAIADTQYF
>.|.|TRBV10-3|TRBJ2-2
TGTGCCATCATGGGCAGAAACACCGGGGAGCTGTTTTTT
CAIMGRNTGELFF
>.|few|TRBV20-1|TRBJ1-1
TGCAGTGCTACGTCGGGACACAGGAACACTGAAGCTTTCTTT
CSATSGHRNTEAFF
>TRBD2|few|TRBV7-6|TRBJ2-5
TGTGCCAGCAGCGTTAGCGGGGGGGCAGCAGAGACCCAGTACTTC
CASSVSGGAAETQYF
>.|many|TRBV7-2|TRBJ1-2
TGTGCCAGCAGCCCCGACCGAGCTAACTATGGCTACACCTTC
CASSPDRANYGYTF